This is a list of T cell receptor beta chains from one sample in a study of blood T cells in healthy people across ages. TCRdb processed the 5' RACE reads anew with MiXCR; each CDR3 protein has one entry. Of 750,000 to 950,000 distinct CDR3 sequences listed, about 55% were seen once; the top ten hold under 50%. The specimen was blood. Every receptor here comes from a man older than 75 in good health. Both conserved end residues are part of each CDR3. Fields, in order: CDR3 protein, CDR3 DNA, D gene, J gene, V gene, clone size. D genes are given only for firm matches. The size of a clone is reported for some rows only, either as once, few or many, or as a class for expanded clones.

CASSPDIGNYGYTF	TGCGCCAGCAGTCCGGACATTGGAAACTATGGCTACACCTTC	.	TRBJ1-2	TRBV5-1	.
CASSLGGHPSQETQYF	TGTGCCAGCAGCTTAGGTGGACACCCTAGCCAAGAGACCCAGTACTTC	.	TRBJ2-5	TRBV7-2	.
CAIYRASSGTRYF	TGTGCCATCTACAGGGCCAGTAGCGGGACCCGGTACTTC	TRBD2	TRBJ2-5	TRBV10-3	.
CRARVASGYTGELFF	TGCAGGGCTAGAGTAGCAAGCGGATACACCGGGGAGCTGTTTTTT	.	TRBJ2-2	TRBV20-1	.
CASILAPGEQYF	TGTGCCAGCATTTTAGCCCCCGGCGAGCAGTACTTC	.	TRBJ2-7	TRBV27	.
CAIGPGREVNEQFF	TGTGCCATCGGCCCCGGACGCGAGGTCAATGAGCAGTTCTTC	.	TRBJ2-1	TRBV10-3	.
CASSLEGGDTEAFF	TGTGCCAGCAGTTTGGAGGGAGGGGACACTGAAGCTTTCTTT	.	TRBJ1-1	TRBV12-3/TRBV12-4	.
CASISTGGQGEQFF	TGTGCCAGCATTTCGACAGGCGGTCAGGGTGAGCAGTTCTTC	.	TRBJ2-1	TRBV27	few
CASSVAPVAGGLGNEQFF	TGTGCCAGCAGCGTAGCTCCGGTAGCGGGAGGGCTAGGCAATGAGCAGTTCTTC	TRBD2	TRBJ2-1	TRBV9	.
CASSVRLAASYEQYF	TGTGCCAGCAGTGTCCGACTAGCGGCCTCCTACGAGCAGTACTTC	TRBD2	TRBJ2-7	TRBV2	.
CSATPAGSYEQYF	TGCAGTGCCACCCCAGCGGGAAGCTACGAGCAGTACTTC	TRBD2	TRBJ2-7	TRBV20-1	.
CASSLSGLNEKLFF	TGTGCCAGCAGTTTGTCGGGCCTTAATGAAAAACTGTTTTTT	.	TRBJ1-4	TRBV27	.
CASSLDSNSYEQYF	TGTGCCAGCTCGCTCGACAGCAACTCCTACGAGCAGTACTTC	.	TRBJ2-7	TRBV18	few
CASSASGQYGKTQYF	TGTGCCAGCAGTGCCAGCGGACAATATGGGAAGACCCAGTACTTC	.	TRBJ2-5	TRBV6-1	.
CASSLVSPRGNPYGYTF	TGTGCCAGCAGCTTAGTATCCCCCAGGGGAAACCCCTATGGCTACACCTTC	.	TRBJ1-2	TRBV7-9	.
CAISESEGSETQYF	TGTGCCATCAGTGAGAGTGAAGGGTCGGAGACCCAGTACTTC	.	TRBJ2-5	TRBV10-3	few
CSVDGQGELNYGYTF	TGCAGCGTTGACGGACAGGGAGAGTTGAACTATGGCTACACCTTC	TRBD1	TRBJ1-2	TRBV29-1	few
CSARDQGITEAFF	TGCAGTGCTAGAGACCAGGGGATTACTGAAGCTTTCTTT	.	TRBJ1-1	TRBV20-1	few
CATQVGGSYEQYF	TGTGCCACCCAGGTCGGAGGATCCTACGAGCAGTACTTC	.	TRBJ2-7	TRBV12-3/TRBV12-4	few
CSARDNRGLPYEQYF	TGCAGTGCTAGAGATAACAGGGGGCTTCCCTACGAGCAGTACTTC	TRBD1	TRBJ2-7	TRBV20-1	.